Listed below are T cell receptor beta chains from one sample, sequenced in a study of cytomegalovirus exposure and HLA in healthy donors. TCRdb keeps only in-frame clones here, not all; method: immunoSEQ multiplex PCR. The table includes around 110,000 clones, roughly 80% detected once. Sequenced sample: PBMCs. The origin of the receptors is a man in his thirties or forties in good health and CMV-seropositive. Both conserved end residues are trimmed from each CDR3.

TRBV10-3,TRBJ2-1,AIRGDEAYNEQF
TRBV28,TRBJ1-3,ASRPLGQGQGNTIY
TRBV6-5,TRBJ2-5,ASRETWETQY
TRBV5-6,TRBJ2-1,ASRGLGGYNEQF
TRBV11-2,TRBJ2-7,ASSFMGGAGEQY
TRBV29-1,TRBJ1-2,SAGTGGVYGYT
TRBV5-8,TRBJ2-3,ASSYARTDTQY
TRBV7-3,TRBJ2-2,ASSPDVGSGGPGELF
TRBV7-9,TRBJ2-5,ASSRPGDRGGETQY
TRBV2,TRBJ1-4,ATSTGWDEKLF
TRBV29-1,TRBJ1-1,SVDGQGNTEAF
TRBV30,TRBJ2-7,AWEGGGSAYEQY
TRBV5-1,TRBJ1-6,ASSSNPGGLGSYNSPLH
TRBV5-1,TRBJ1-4,ASSLGQATNEKLF
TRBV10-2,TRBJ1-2,ASLPFRGQGDYGYT
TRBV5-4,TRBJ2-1,ASSAGSGTSGYNEQF
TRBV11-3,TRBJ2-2,ASSQGQGAGELF
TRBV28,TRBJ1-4,ASSLFPGEKLF
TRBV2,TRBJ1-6,ASSVAGGSPLH
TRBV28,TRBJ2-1,ASSFRLANDEQF
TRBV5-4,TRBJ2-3,ASSPSPYTDTQY
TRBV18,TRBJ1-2,ASSPEGQASYGYT
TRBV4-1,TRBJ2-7,ASSQSSYEQY
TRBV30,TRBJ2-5,AWEALFQETQY
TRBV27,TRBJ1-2,ASTTTGALGYT
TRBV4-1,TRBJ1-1,ASSQGQENTEAF
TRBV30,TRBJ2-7,AWSGLLFGGNYEQY
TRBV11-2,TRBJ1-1,ASSLGLRTVNTEAF
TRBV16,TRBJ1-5,ASSQGQGLGNQPQH
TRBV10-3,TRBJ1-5,AISERFSGNQPQH